Listed below are T cell receptor beta chains from one sample, sequenced in a study of blood T cell repertoires in COVID-19. Assay used: immunoSEQ multiplex PCR; TCRdb lists only in-frame clones, some missing. The sample includes roughly 80,000 clones, approximately 88% of them seen just once. Sequenced material: peripheral blood. These receptors came from a man aged 45-65 years with active COVID-19. Both conserved end residues are part of each CDR3. The order of the fields is J gene, clone size, V gene, D gene, CDR3 protein, CDR3 DNA. D genes are given only for firm matches. The size field is filled for only some rows; it gives once, few, many or a size class.

TRBJ2-5	once	TRBV27	TRBD1	CASSFLGQGTGETQYF	TGTGCCAGCAGTTTCCTGGGACAGGGAACGGGGGAGACCCAGTACTTC
TRBJ2-1	-	TRBV19	TRBD2	CASSIDPSGIRISYNEQFF	TGTGCCAGTAGTATAGATCCTAGCGGGATCCGTATTTCCTACAATGAGCAGTTCTTC
TRBJ2-3	-	TRBV4-3	TRBD2	CASSHRLAASTDTQYF	TGCGCCAGCAGCCACCGACTAGCGGCTAGCACAGATACGCAGTATTTT
TRBJ1-4	-	TRBV24-1	-	CATSDKTETNEKLFF	TGTGCCACCAGTGATAAGACAGAAACTAATGAAAAACTGTTTTTT
TRBJ1-2	-	TRBV14	-	CASSQDLTGPGGYTF	TGTGCCAGCAGCCAAGATCTTACAGGTCCGGGCGGCTACACCTTC
TRBJ2-7	-	TRBV28	TRBD1	CASRPEGAPSYEQYF	TGTGCCAGCAGACCCGAGGGGGCCCCGTCCTACGAGCAGTACTTC
TRBJ1-1	-	TRBV30	-	CAWIPPVGHTEAFF	TGTGCCTGGATTCCTCCCGTTGGCCACACTGAAGCTTTCTTT
TRBJ2-1	-	TRBV5-1	-	CASAYSGTYNEQFF	TGCGCCAGTGCCTATAGCGGTACCTACAATGAGCAGTTCTTC
TRBJ2-3	-	TRBV7-3	TRBD2	CASSFGLAGGSTDTQYF	TGTGCCAGCAGCTTCGGACTAGCGGGGGGTAGCACAGATACGCAGTATTTT
TRBJ1-6	once	TRBV5-4	TRBD1	CASSLRTGASSPLHF	TGTGCCAGCAGCCTCCGGACAGGGGCGAGCTCACCCCTCCACTTT
TRBJ1-6	-	TRBV7-9	-	CASSQDTSNSPLHF	TGTGCCAGCAGCCAGGACACGTCTAATTCACCCCTCCACTTT
TRBJ1-1	-	TRBV6-6	TRBD1	CASGDSPSGDTEAFF	TGTGCCAGCGGGGACAGCCCTTCGGGGGACACTGAAGCTTTCTTT
TRBJ2-1	-	TRBV6-5	TRBD2	CASRTSGLYNEQFF	TGTGCCAGCCGGACTAGCGGCCTTTACAATGAGCAGTTCTTC
TRBJ2-3	-	TRBV9	-	CASSVGLSGPDTQYF	TGTGCCAGCAGCGTCGGCCTCTCGGGTCCAGATACGCAGTATTTT
TRBJ2-3	-	TRBV7-2	TRBD1	CASSLESSGGHDTQYF	TGTGCCAGCAGCTTAGAATCGTCAGGGGGCCATGATACGCAGTATTTT
TRBJ2-7	-	TRBV6-5	TRBD1	CASRSTGGIYEQYF	TGTGCCAGCAGATCAACAGGGGGTATTTATGAGCAGTACTTC
TRBJ2-1	-	TRBV5-1	TRBD1	CASSLGTGLNEQFF	TGCGCCAGCAGCCTCGGGACAGGGCTCAATGAGCAGTTCTTC
TRBJ1-1	-	TRBV7-9	-	CASSLAVRTTEAFF	TGTGCCAGCAGCTTAGCAGTCCGGACAACTGAAGCTTTCTTT
TRBJ2-7	-	TRBV5-4	-	CASSLPTSYEQYF	TGTGCCAGCAGCTTGCCTACCTCCTACGAGCAGTACTTC
TRBJ1-2	-	TRBV4-3	TRBD1	CASSQEHQGVNGYTF	TGCGCCAGCAGCCAAGAACATCAGGGGGTAAACGGCTACACCTTC
TRBJ2-5	-	TRBV5-1	TRBD2	CASSPRTREEETQYF	TGCGCCAGCAGCCCAAGGACTAGGGAGGAGGAGACCCAGTACTTC
TRBJ2-7	-	TRBV19	-	CASNHSRNYEQYF	TGTGCCAGTAACCACAGTCGGAACTACGAGCAGTACTTC
TRBJ2-1	-	TRBV7-9	TRBD2	CASSGLAGGRGNNEQFF	TGTGCCAGCAGCGGACTAGCGGGGGGGCGAGGGAACAATGAGCAGTTCTTC
TRBJ1-2	-	TRBV6-4	TRBD1	CASSEATGGRGYTF	TGTGCCAGCAGTGAGGCGACAGGGGGCCGTGGCTACACCTTC
TRBJ1-1	-	TRBV7-9	-	CASSLLTEAFF	TGTGCCAGCAGCTTATTGACAGAAGCTTTCTTT
TRBJ2-2	once	TRBV7-3	-	CASSLLRENTGELFF	TGTGCCAGCAGCCTCTTGCGGGAGAACACCGGGGAGCTGTTTTTT
TRBJ1-6	-	TRBV9	TRBD1	CASSAGQVNSPLHF	TGTGCCAGCAGCGCCGGACAGGTGAATTCGCCCCTCCACTTT
TRBJ2-1	-	TRBV19	TRBD1	CASSIAGGRYNEQFF	TGTGCCAGTAGTATAGCAGGGGGCCGGTACAATGAGCAGTTCTTC
TRBJ2-3	-	TRBV11-1	TRBD2	CASSSGTSGWDTQYF	TGTGCCAGCAGCTCCGGGACTAGCGGGTGGGATACGCAGTATTTT
TRBJ1-3	-	TRBV4-3	-	CASSQGRGGLNTIYF	TGCGCCAGCAGCCAGGGAAGAGGAGGTTTAAACACCATATATTTT
TRBJ1-4	-	TRBV19	TRBD1	CASRQGPTNEKLFF	TGTGCCAGCCGACAGGGGCCCACTAATGAAAAACTGTTTTTT
TRBJ2-7	once	TRBV11-1	TRBD1	CASSFRQGAFDEQYF	TGTGCCAGCAGCTTTCGACAGGGGGCCTTCGACGAGCAGTACTTC
TRBJ1-2	-	TRBV28	-	CATGGQIYGYTF	TGTGCCACTGGGGGCCAGATCTATGGCTACACCTTC
TRBJ2-3	-	TRBV9	-	CASSVGLADTQYF	TGTGCCAGCAGCGTAGGGTTAGCGGATACGCAGTATTTT
TRBJ2-5	-	TRBV2	-	CASSERLEETQYF	TGTGCCAGCAGTGAACGGCTAGAAGAGACCCAGTACTTC
TRBJ2-7	-	TRBV28	-	CASSPRQSPYSYEQYF	TGTGCCAGCTCCCCCCGACAGTCCCCCTACTCCTACGAGCAGTACTTC
TRBJ1-1	-	TRBV5-1	-	CASSDDMAATEAFF	TGCGCCAGCAGCGATGACATGGCCGCGACTGAAGCTTTCTTT
TRBJ2-7	-	TRBV7-9	TRBD2	CASSLRFGLAGVGEQYF	TGTGCCAGCAGCCTCCGGTTCGGACTAGCGGGAGTAGGAGAGCAGTACTTC
TRBJ1-5	-	TRBV5-6	-	CASSQGLSNQPQHF	TGTGCCAGCAGCCAGGGGCTTAGCAATCAGCCCCAGCATTTT
TRBJ2-6	-	TRBV18	-	CASSPPRGSGANVLTF	TGTGCCAGCTCACCTCCTCGAGGCTCTGGGGCCAACGTCCTGACTTTC
TRBJ2-7	few	TRBV9	TRBD1	CASSPRTGNYEQYF	TGTGCCAGCAGCCCCAGGACAGGGAACTACGAGCAGTACTTC
TRBJ2-2	-	TRBV5-1	-	CASSSTGNPNTGELFF	TGCGCCAGCAGCTCCACAGGGAACCCGAACACCGGGGAGCTGTTTTTT
TRBJ2-1	-	TRBV4-2	TRBD2	CASSLGSGTSGSNEQFF	TGTGCCAGCAGCCTCGGATCCGGGACTAGCGGTTCAAATGAGCAGTTCTTC
TRBJ2-2	-	TRBV28	-	CASSFAGAPRTGELFF	TGTGCCAGCAGTTTCGCGGGGGCGCCCCGCACCGGGGAGCTGTTTTTT
TRBJ2-1	-	TRBV18	TRBD2	CASSPKGLAAYNEQFF	TGTGCCAGCTCACCGAAGGGACTAGCGGCCTACAATGAGCAGTTCTTC
TRBJ2-1	-	TRBV5-5	TRBD2	CASSLAGAEDEQFF	TGTGCCAGCAGCCTAGCGGGAGCTGAGGATGAGCAGTTCTTC
TRBJ1-1	-	TRBV19	-	CASKMDSRANTEAFF	TGTGCCAGTAAGATGGACTCCCGGGCGAACACTGAAGCTTTCTTT
TRBJ1-6	-	TRBV28	-	CASSSEAKYSPLHF	TGTGCCAGCAGTTCGGAGGCGAAATATTCACCCCTCCACTTT
TRBJ1-5	-	TRBV5-1	-	CASSLAPGASQPQHF	TGCGCCAGCAGCTTGGCCCCAGGGGCCAGCCAGCCCCAGCATTTT
TRBJ2-5	-	TRBV7-2	TRBD2	CASSFQRGALETQYF	TGTGCCAGCAGCTTCCAGCGGGGGGCCCTGGAGACCCAGTACTTC
TRBJ2-3	-	TRBV5-1	TRBD1	CASSLMGQDPQYF	TGCGCCAGCAGCTTGATGGGACAGGACCCGCAGTATTTT
TRBJ2-5	once	TRBV5-8	-	CASSSWTDNQETQYF	TGTGCCAGCAGCTCATGGACGGACAACCAAGAGACCCAGTACTTC
TRBJ1-4	-	TRBV5-1	-	CASSLAGSGDEKLFF	TGCGCCAGCAGCTTGGCGGGGTCAGGGGATGAAAAACTGTTTTTT
TRBJ2-2	-	TRBV5-1	-	CASRTLSTGELFF	TGCGCCAGTAGGACTCTCTCCACCGGGGAGCTGTTTTTT
TRBJ2-1	-	TRBV7-3	TRBD1	CASSLFPAGGYNEQFF	TGTGCCAGCAGCTTATTCCCAGCAGGGGGTTACAATGAGCAGTTCTTC
TRBJ2-4	-	TRBV7-2	-	CASSPEHIIAKNIQYF	TGTGCCAGCAGCCCAGAACATATTATAGCCAAAAACATTCAGTACTTC